These T cell receptor beta chains were read from a single sample in a study of beta chain features in type 1 diabetes. Profiled with immunoSEQ multiplex PCR; TCRdb holds only in-frame clones, not every one. Of more than 300,000 clones in the sample, 9.3% are singletons; the top ten hold 0.95% to 1.1%. Sequencing was carried out using central memory CD4+ T cells from blood. These receptor sequences come from a man aged 25-40 years with type 1 diabetes. The CDR3 runs from the conserved cysteine through the conserved F or W. Each record gives: J gene, V gene, clone size, D gene, CDR3 DNA, CDR3 protein. A D gene is named only where the DNA matches it firmly. Rows give clone size only sometimes, using once, few, many, or a class for an expanded clone.

j_call: TRBJ2-7; v_call: TRBV6-1; clone_size: few; d_call: -; cdr3_nt: TGTGCCAGCAAACAGACGAGCCCCTACGAGCAGTACTTC; cdr3_aa: CASKQTSPYEQYF
j_call: TRBJ1-1; v_call: TRBV9; clone_size: -; d_call: -; cdr3_nt: TGTGCCAGCAGCGTCGGGGGCGGACCAATGAACACTGAAGCTTTCTTT; cdr3_aa: CASSVGGGPMNTEAFF
j_call: TRBJ2-7; v_call: TRBV27; clone_size: -; d_call: TRBD2; cdr3_nt: TGTGCCAGCAGTTCCCCCCGGGGTAGCGGGGGGAACTACGAGCAGTACTTC; cdr3_aa: CASSSPRGSGGNYEQYF
j_call: TRBJ2-3; v_call: TRBV7-2; clone_size: -; d_call: TRBD1; cdr3_nt: TGTGCCAGCAGCTTAAGGGACAGGGGCTCAGATACGCAGTATTTT; cdr3_aa: CASSLRDRGSDTQYF
j_call: TRBJ2-3; v_call: TRBV29-1; clone_size: few; d_call: -; cdr3_nt: TGCAGCGTTGGGGCGACAGGAACTAGCACAGATACGCAGTATTTT; cdr3_aa: CSVGATGTSTDTQYF
j_call: TRBJ1-5; v_call: TRBV2; clone_size: -; d_call: -; cdr3_nt: TGTGCCAGCAGTGACGTGATGGAGGATCAGCCCCAGCATTTT; cdr3_aa: CASSDVMEDQPQHF
j_call: TRBJ2-1; v_call: TRBV18; clone_size: few; d_call: -; cdr3_nt: TGTGCCAGCTCACCATGGCGGGGAGAGCAGTTCTTC; cdr3_aa: CASSPWRGEQFF
j_call: TRBJ2-1; v_call: TRBV4-3; clone_size: -; d_call: TRBD2; cdr3_nt: TGCGCCAGCAGCCAAGATGTAGCGGGGGCCCACAATGAGCAGTTCTTC; cdr3_aa: CASSQDVAGAHNEQFF
j_call: TRBJ2-3; v_call: TRBV9; clone_size: -; d_call: -; cdr3_nt: TGTGCCAGCAGCGAATTACCGACTAGCACAGATACGCAGTATTTT; cdr3_aa: CASSELPTSTDTQYF
j_call: TRBJ2-7; v_call: TRBV28; clone_size: few; d_call: TRBD1; cdr3_nt: TGTGCCAGCAGAGGGACAGGGACGCGGGAGCAGTACTTC; cdr3_aa: CASRGTGTREQYF
j_call: TRBJ1-1; v_call: TRBV6-4; clone_size: few; d_call: -; cdr3_nt: TGTGCCAGCAGCGTGGGGATAAGGACTGAAGCTTTCTTT; cdr3_aa: CASSVGIRTEAFF
j_call: TRBJ2-7; v_call: TRBV29-1; clone_size: many; d_call: TRBD1; cdr3_nt: TGCAGCGGCAGACAGGGGGACGAGCAGTACTTC; cdr3_aa: CSGRQGDEQYF
j_call: TRBJ1-4; v_call: TRBV7-2; clone_size: -; d_call: -; cdr3_nt: TGTGCCAGCAGCCCCTTTGGGGCGCTGGGAGGAAAACTGTTTTTT; cdr3_aa: CASSPFGALGGKLFF
j_call: TRBJ2-1; v_call: TRBV7-9; clone_size: many; d_call: TRBD2; cdr3_nt: TGTGCCAGCAGCCCACCTAGCGGGGGTGTTTACAATGAGCAGTTCTTC; cdr3_aa: CASSPPSGGVYNEQFF
j_call: TRBJ2-3; v_call: TRBV5-1; clone_size: many; d_call: -; cdr3_nt: TGCGCCAGCAGCGCCGGGACTGCTGATACGCAGTATTTT; cdr3_aa: CASSAGTADTQYF